These 29 T cell receptor beta chains originate from one sample sequenced in a study of blood T cell repertoires in COVID-19. Assay used: immunoSEQ multiplex PCR; TCRdb lists only in-frame clones, some missing. The table lists hundreds of thousands of clones, roughly 82% of them singletons. Source material: peripheral blood. The receptors shown here come from a woman in her seventies with acute or convalescent COVID-19.

This clone was counted a single time. This rearrangement joins TRBV19 to TRBJ2-2, with TRBD1 matching over 8 bases. Per germline, CDR1 LNHDA and CDR2 SQIVND (reference sequence). The V and J ends lost 5 bases and 0 bases, in that order; junction bases with no gene match: 5. The CDR3 covers 16 residues. The CDR3 bases are TGTGCCAGTAGTCTTGGACAGGGAACGAACACCGGGGAGCTGTTTTTT. Protein product: CASSLGQGTNTGELFF.

This clone was seen a handful of times. The chain recombines TRBV9 with TRBJ2-7; 8 bases map to TRBD1. In germline, CDR1 is SGDLS, CDR2 YYNGEE. The ends lost 3 bases at V and 4 bases at J; junction bases unmatched: 0. This CDR3 has 12 residues. Here the CDR3 DNA reads TGTGCCAGCAGCGGACAGGGGTACGAGCAGTACTTC. Its protein product is CASSGQGYEQYF.

V and J are TRBV5-1 and TRBJ2-1; 9 bases fit TRBD1. The trim removed 1 base at V and 6 bases at J, leaving 8 bases unmatched. This CDR3 comprises 16 residues. Germline CDR1 SGHRS, CDR2 YFSETQ. In nucleotides, the CDR3 is TGCGCCAGCAGCTTGATGGGACAGGGAGTAGGCAATGAGCAGTTCTTC. Translating it yields CASSLMGQGVGNEQFF.

The chain has TRBV28 and TRBJ2-7, with 9 bases matching TRBD1. The germline gives CDR1 MDHEN, CDR2 SYDVKM. The V gene end was trimmed by 4 bases and the J gene end by 1 base; junction bases not matched to a gene: 2. CDR3 length: 14 residues. The CDR3 protein is CASSSGTGSYEQYF. The CDR3 DNA is TGTGCCAGCAGTTCCGGGACAGGGTCCTACGAGCAGTACTTC.

The gene calls are TRBV28 and TRBJ2-6; the D gene is possibly TRBD1 (5 bases). Germline loops: CDR1 MDHEN, CDR2 SYDVKM. This CDR3 region has 16 residues. The V end lost 7 bases, the J end lost 0 bases, and 13 bases lay between the germline ends. The CDR3 is CASKETAFSGANVLTF. The CDR3, as DNA: TGTGCCAGCAAGGAGACAGCCTTCTCTGGGGCCAACGTCCTGACTTTC. The whole variable domain, remainder taken from reference TRBV28 and TRBJ2-6, is DVKVTQSSRYLVKRTGEKVFLECVQDMDHENMFWYRQDPGLGLRLIYFSYDVKMKEKGDIPEGYSVSREKKERFSLILESASTNQTSMYLCASKETAFSGANVLTFGAGSRLTVL.

This chain uses TRBV5-6 with TRBJ1-2; D unclear. The CDR3 covers 15 residues. Between the trimmed V and J ends, which lost 3 bases and 0 bases, there was a span of 12 bases. CDR1 and CDR2 from the germline V gene are SGHDT and YYEEEE. The CDR3 DNA follows: TGTGCCAGCAGCTCCGACGGAGCCTCTAACTATGGCTACACCTTC. This codes for CASSSDGASNYGYTF.

The rearrangement uses TRBV18 and TRBJ1-6; the D is unclear. Germline values: CDR1 KGHSH, CDR2 LQKENI. This CDR3 region has 12 residues. V was clipped by 3 bases and J by 7 bases, with 4 bases between them. DNA for the CDR3: TGTGCCAGCTCACCCCAGAATTCACCCCTCCACTTT. Its protein product is CASSPQNSPLHF.

V usage is TRBV6-4 and J usage is TRBJ1-5; D unclear. The V gene's germline CDR1 is MRHNA and CDR2 SNTAGT. Trimming removed 5 bases at V and 7 bases at J, with 15 bases between. CDR3 length equals 14 residues. This CDR3 is CASSKREVGQPQHF. As DNA, the CDR3 is TGTGCCAGCAGTAAAAGGGAGGTTGGACAGCCCCAGCATTTT.

This sequence joins TRBV7-2 and TRBJ2-3; the D is unclear. This CDR3 is built from 14 residues. Germline V lookup: CDR1 SGHTA, CDR2 FQGNSA. Deletions cut 2 bases from V and 3 bases from J, with 9 bases between. CDR3 sequence reads: CASSLQVNTDTQYF. The CDR3 DNA is TGTGCCAGCAGCTTACAGGTTAATACAGATACGCAGTATTTT.

The chain links TRBV5-4 to TRBJ2-7, with 10 bases matching TRBD2. The CDR3 loop spans 14 amino acids. Looked up from germline, CDR1 is SGHNT and CDR2 is YYREEE (reference sequence). The junction had 2 bases not matched to a gene; V was cut back by 2 bases and J by 3 bases. The CDR3 DNA sequence: TGTGCCAGCAGCTTTCCTAGCGGGGGCTACGAGCAGTACTTC. Amino acid sequence: CASSFPSGGYEQYF.

This sequence joins TRBV2 and TRBJ1-1, with 7 bases matching TRBD1. The ends lost 6 bases at V and 5 bases at J; junction bases unmatched: 9. The CDR3 covers 14 residues. Germline V gives CDR1 SNHLY, CDR2 FYNNEI. The CDR3 spells CASRVDRSETEAFF. CDR3 coding DNA: TGTGCCAGCAGAGTGGACAGGTCCGAGACTGAAGCTTTCTTT.

There are a few counts of this clone. This chain links TRBV20-1 with TRBJ1-6; TRBD1 matches 10 bases. The CDR3 covers 15 residues. V was clipped by 3 bases and J by 9 bases; unmatched bases: 8. CDR1 is DFQATT and CDR2 is SNEGSKA in the germline V gene (reference sequence). The DNA of the CDR3 is TGCAGTGCTAGTCGACAGGGGGCACCTGCTTCACCCCTCCACTTT. The encoded protein is CSASRQGAPASPLHF.

J is TRBJ2-7 and V is TRBV28, with a possible D match to TRBD1 (5 bases). The CDR3 totals 12 residues. The germline gives CDR1 MDHEN, CDR2 SYDVKM. Trimming shortened V by 4 bases and J by 2 bases, and 6 bases separated the two germline ends. CDR3 in DNA: TGTGCCAGCAGTTCGGACACCTACGAGCAGTACTTC. Its translation: CASSSDTYEQYF. Full variable domain (rest looked up from reference TRBV28 and TRBJ2-7): DVKVTQSSRYLVKRTGEKVFLECVQDMDHENMFWYRQDPGLGLRLIYFSYDVKMKEKGDIPEGYSVSREKKERFSLILESASTNQTSMYLCASSSDTYEQYFGPGTRLTVT.

The gene calls are TRBV19 and TRBJ2-2; perhaps TRBD2 as D (6 bases). Deletions cut 3 bases from V and 1 base from J, with 9 bases between. There are 15 residues in the CDR3. Germline V gene sequence: CDR1 LNHDA, CDR2 SQIVND (reference sequence). The chain's CDR3 is CASSILGGNTGELFF. The DNA of the CDR3 is TGTGCCAGTAGTATTCTGGGAGGGAACACCGGGGAGCTGTTTTTT.

The rearrangement links TRBV6-5 to TRBJ1-1; 7 nucleotides match TRBD1. V trimming: 2 bases; J trimming: 7 bases; junction bases outside the gene matches: 10. The CDR3 is 15 residues long. Germline V CDR1 and CDR2: MNHEY, SVGAGI. CDR3 protein: CASSYDSRGQSEAFF. CDR3 nucleotide sequence: TGTGCCAGCAGTTACGATTCAAGGGGGCAAAGTGAAGCTTTCTTT.

V usage is TRBV10-3 and J usage is TRBJ2-1; weak D call: TRBD2 (6 bases). Germline values: CDR1 ENHRY, CDR2 SYGVKD. V lost 2 bases to trimming and J lost 6 bases, with 14 bases between them. This CDR3 has 15 amino acids. Here the CDR3 reads CAISEGAGGFNEQFF. For the CDR3, the DNA is TGTGCCATCAGTGAGGGCGCAGGAGGGTTCAATGAGCAGTTCTTC.

The CDR3 DNA follows: TGTGCCACCAGCTCACATCAGGGGGGTGATGGCACCGGGGAGCTGTTTTTT. It yields the protein CATSSHQGGDGTGELFF. V gene TRBV15 combines with J gene TRBJ2-2, with a tentative D call TRBD1 (7 bases). The CDR3 runs to 17 residues. Germline V gene lookup returns CDR1 LNHNV and CDR2 YYDKDF (reference sequence). The ends were cut back, 5 bases at V and 4 bases at J, with 20 bases in the middle.

The chain has TRBV2 and TRBJ1-1; a possible D gene is TRBD1 (6 bases). The V end was cut by 7 bases, the J end by 0 bases, with 18 bases between. Germline CDR1 reads SNHLY; CDR2 reads FYNNEI. This CDR3 region has 16 residues. This chain's CDR3 is CASTVGPPGVNTEAFF. CDR3 bases: TGTGCCAGCACCGTTGGACCGCCAGGGGTGAACACTGAAGCTTTCTTT.

This chain uses TRBV5-4 with TRBJ2-4, with 7 bases fitting TRBD1. Germline trimming cut 4 bases from V and 7 bases from J; bases unmatched to any gene: 5. The CDR3 spans 13 residues. From germline, CDR1 is SGHNT and CDR2 YYREEE (reference sequence). The CDR3 region is CASSGRDSNIQYF. DNA for the CDR3: TGTGCCAGCAGCGGCCGGGACAGCAACATTCAGTACTTC.

The genes are TRBV11-3 and TRBJ2-1; no clear D gene. V gave up 0 bases and J gave up 9 bases, with 12 bases separating them. Germline CDR1 reads SGHNT; CDR2 reads YENEEA. The CDR3 runs to 14 residues. The CDR3 is CASSLDGQEGEQFF. For the CDR3, the DNA is TGTGCCAGCAGCTTAGATGGCCAGGAAGGTGAGCAGTTCTTC.

V is TRBV6-5 and J is TRBJ2-5, with 8 bases that match TRBD1. J gave up 5 bases and V 3 bases, and 8 bases lay outside the gene matches. This CDR3 is 15 amino acids long. Germline-derived CDR1 and CDR2 are MNHEY and SVGAGI. The CDR3 region is CASSYSQGAKETQYF. The CDR3 DNA reads TGTGCCAGCAGTTATTCTCAGGGGGCGAAGGAGACCCAGTACTTC.

The V gene is TRBV29-1, the J gene TRBJ1-5, with 7 bases lining up with TRBD1. V lost 4 bases and J lost 7; bases outside the gene matches: 4. Germline values: CDR1 SQVTM, CDR2 ANQGSEA. CDR3 size: 12 residues. This chain's CDR3 is CSVGQGGQPQHF. CDR3 nucleotides: TGCAGCGTTGGACAGGGTGGCCAGCCCCAGCATTTT.

This clone has only one observation. This chain joins TRBV4-2 and TRBJ2-1; D remains ambiguous. The CDR3 consists of 13 residues. V shed 0 bases and J shed 3 bases, with 3 bases lying between them. CDR1 is LGHNA, CDR2 YNFKEQ, per germline. The CDR3 reads CASSQEYYNEQFF. As DNA, the CDR3 is TGTGCCAGCAGCCAAGAGTACTACAATGAGCAGTTCTTC.

The chain couples TRBV7-2 to TRBJ2-7; D is possibly TRBD1 (5 bases). Trimming removed 3 bases at V and 2 bases at J, with 11 bases between. Germline V gene data show CDR1 as SGHTA and CDR2 as FQGNSA. The CDR3 is 14 amino acids. As DNA, the CDR3 is TGTGCCAGCAGCTTCCTGACAGCAACCTACGAGCAGTACTTC. Residues: CASSFLTATYEQYF.

The J gene is TRBJ1-2, the V gene TRBV19; no clear D. V lost 3 bases and J lost 2, with 10 bases in between. Germline assignment: CDR1 LNHDA and CDR2 SQIVND (reference sequence). The CDR3 covers 14 residues. The DNA for the CDR3 is TGTGCCAGTAGTATCTTGCAGGTCAACTATGGCTACACCTTC. This translates into CASSILQVNYGYTF.

This chain uses TRBV7-2 with TRBJ1-3, with D maybe TRBD1 (5 bases). This CDR3 is 14 amino acids long. With 5 bases removed from V and 2 bases from J, the gap between germline ends came to 10 bases. From germline, CDR1 is SGHTA and CDR2 FQGNSA. DNA for the CDR3: TGTGCCAGCAGCCGGGGGGAAACTGGAAACACCATATATTTT. Amino acid sequence: CASSRGETGNTIYF.

Note on this clone: Within the sample, other DNA sequences also encode this same CDR3. The chain recombines TRBV18 with TRBJ1-1; D uncertain. Trimming stripped 2 bases from V and 0 bases from J, with 4 bases between. CDR1 and CDR2 from the germline V gene are KGHSH and LQKENI. This CDR3 comprises 13 residues. CDR3 DNA sequence: TGTGCCAGCTCACCAGCGCTGAACACTGAAGCTTTCTTT. Amino acid sequence: CASSPALNTEAFF.

The V and J genes are TRBV29-1 and TRBJ2-3; D not certain. Germline V gene sequence: CDR1 SQVTM, CDR2 ANQGSEA. This CDR3 comprises 13 residues. Trimming stripped 6 bases from V and 0 bases from J, with 10 bases between. The CDR3 protein is CSVKLTSTDTQYF. CDR3 coding DNA: TGCAGCGTGAAGCTAACTAGCACAGATACGCAGTATTTT.

V and J are TRBV5-1 and TRBJ1-2; D gene uncertain. CDR3 length: 16 amino acids. V was clipped by 2 bases and J by 5 bases, with 19 bases between them. CDR1 and CDR2 (germline): SGHRS, YFSETQ. The CDR3 loop is CASSFDFRSSLYGYTF. CDR3 sequence (DNA): TGCGCCAGCAGCTTCGACTTTCGGTCCTCGCTATATGGCTACACCTTC. The full variable domain, rest sourced from reference TRBV5-1 and TRBJ1-2, is KAGVTQTPRYLIKTRGQQVTLSCSPISGHRSVSWYQQTPGQGLQFLFEYFSETQRNKGNFPGRFSGRQFSNSRSEMNVSTLELGDSALYLCASSFDFRSSLYGYTFGSGTRLTVV.